This is a list of T cell receptor beta chains from one sample in a study of T cell responses to AZD1222 COVID-19 vaccine. Only in-frame clones appear in the TCRdb table, and some are missing; sequencing was by immunoSEQ multiplex PCR. The sample records 130,000 to 150,000 clones, approximately 91% being singletons. Sequencing was performed on peripheral blood, taken 28 days after the second AZD1222 dose. These receptors came from an adult who received the AZD1222 COVID-19 vaccine. Both conserved end residues are part of each CDR3. A D gene is named only where the DNA matches it firmly. Rows give clone size only sometimes, using once, few, many, or a class for an expanded clone.

j_call	d_call	clone_size	v_call	cdr3_nt	cdr3_aa
TRBJ2-2	.	.	TRBV10-1	TGCGCCAGCAGCCCCAACACCGGGGAGCTGTTTTTT	CASSPNTGELFF
TRBJ1-2	.	few	TRBV5-6	TGTGCCAGCAGCTTGGCGAGTAACTATGGCTACACCTTC	CASSLASNYGYTF
TRBJ1-6	.	.	TRBV12-3/TRBV12-4	TGTGCCAGCAGCCTACAGGGAAATTCACCCCTCCACTTT	CASSLQGNSPLHF
TRBJ1-1	.	.	TRBV5-1	TGCGCCAGCAGCCTGGGGCCTGAAGCTTTCTTT	CASSLGPEAFF
TRBJ2-7	.	.	TRBV7-3	TGTGCCAGCAGCTCCGGTGGGGGCGGCTTGTACGAGCAGTACTTC	CASSSGGGGLYEQYF
TRBJ1-5	.	.	TRBV2	TGTGCCAGCAACGGACAGTACAATCAGCCCCAGCATTTT	CASNGQYNQPQHF
TRBJ1-1	.	.	TRBV6-1	TGTGCCAGCAGTGAAGAGGTCCGCAGGGAAGCTTTCTTT	CASSEEVRREAFF
TRBJ1-4	TRBD1	.	TRBV5-1	TGCGCCAGCAGCAAGGGACAGGGCCGTGAAAAACTGTTTTTT	CASSKGQGREKLFF
TRBJ1-6	.	.	TRBV5-6	TGTGCCAGCAGCTTGGAATACGGCAATTCACCCCTCCACTTT	CASSLEYGNSPLHF
TRBJ2-1	.	.	TRBV7-2	TGTGCCAGCAGCGGGTACAATGAGCAGTTCTTC	CASSGYNEQFF
TRBJ1-1	TRBD1	.	TRBV5-1	TGCGCCAGCAGCGTTACCGGGACAGGGGGTGAAGCTTTCTTT	CASSVTGTGGEAFF
TRBJ1-5	.	.	TRBV7-9	TGTGCCAGCAGCTTAGGGGGACAGCCCCAGCATTTT	CASSLGGQPQHF
TRBJ1-2	.	.	TRBV5-6	TGTGCCAGCAGCTCCCTTAAAGGGGGATTCGGCTACACCTTC	CASSSLKGGFGYTF
TRBJ2-3	.	.	TRBV27	TGTGCCAGCAGTTTCAGAGACATACCCACAGATACGCAGTATTTT	CASSFRDIPTDTQYF
TRBJ2-7	TRBD1	.	TRBV3-1/TRBV3-2	TGTGCCAGCAGCCCGCGGACAGGAGGCGAGCAGTACTTC	CASSPRTGGEQYF
TRBJ2-7	TRBD1	.	TRBV9	TGTGCCAGCAGCGCTAAGGGACAGGGGACCTACGAGCAGTACTTC	CASSAKGQGTYEQYF
TRBJ1-1	.	.	TRBV14	TGTGCCAGCAGCCAAGAGGGGGGACCGGGACCAATGAACACTGAAGCTTTCTTT	CASSQEGGPGPMNTEAFF
TRBJ1-1	.	.	TRBV6-1	TGTGCCAGCAGTGAACAGGTGCTCCTGAACACTGAAGCTTTCTTT	CASSEQVLLNTEAFF
TRBJ2-7	TRBD1	.	TRBV5-1	TGCGCCAGCAGCGACCAGACAGGGCCTACGGGGCAGTACTTC	CASSDQTGPTGQYF
TRBJ1-5	.	.	TRBV14	TGTGCCAGGCCAGACGGAGGCAATCAGCCCCAGCATTTT	CARPDGGNQPQHF
TRBJ1-1	.	.	TRBV5-1	TGCGCCAGCAGCTTGGACATACTCACTGAAGCTTTCTTT	CASSLDILTEAFF
TRBJ1-2	TRBD1	.	TRBV29-1	TGCAGCGTTGTTTACCCGGGACAGGAAGGCTATGGCTACACCTTC	CSVVYPGQEGYGYTF
TRBJ1-6	.	.	TRBV2	TGTGCCAGCAGTGAAGACCATAATTCACCCCTCCACTTT	CASSEDHNSPLHF
TRBJ2-3	.	once	TRBV29-1	TGCAGCGCAGGAATGAATGTCCAGGCCGGTACCCTCATAGATACGCAGTATTTT	CSAGMNVQAGTLIDTQYF
TRBJ2-2	.	few	TRBV19	TGTGCCAGTAGGATAGCGGTTAACACCGGGGAGCTGTTTTTT	CASRIAVNTGELFF
TRBJ1-5	.	.	TRBV28	TGTGCCAGCAGTTTAGGGGTGGGCAATCAGCCCCAGCATTTT	CASSLGVGNQPQHF
TRBJ2-7	.	.	TRBV7-2	TGTGCCAGCAGCTACGTCCCCTACGAGCAGTACTTC	CASSYVPYEQYF
TRBJ2-1	TRBD2	.	TRBV9	TGTGCCAGCAGCGTAGCCGGACTAGCGAGATATGAGCAGTTCTTC	CASSVAGLARYEQFF
TRBJ1-2	.	once	TRBV19	TGTGCCAGTAGTATAGATCACGGGATTTCCTATGGCTACACCTTC	CASSIDHGISYGYTF
TRBJ2-5	.	.	TRBV15	TGTGCCACCAGCATTGCCGAAGAGACCCAGTACTTC	CATSIAEETQYF
TRBJ1-1	.	once	TRBV2	TGTGCCAGCGCCGGGCCAGGGGCAATGAACACTGAAGCTTTCTTT	CASAGPGAMNTEAFF
TRBJ2-7	TRBD1	.	TRBV9	TGTGCCAGCAGCCCCCGGACAGGGACCCCCTACGAGCAGTACTTC	CASSPRTGTPYEQYF
TRBJ2-7	.	few	TRBV10-1	TGCGCCAGCAGTGAGCGGGGCTCCTACGAGCAGTACTTC	CASSERGSYEQYF
TRBJ2-7	.	.	TRBV28	TGTGCCAGCAGTCCCCTCACCTACGAGCAGTACTTC	CASSPLTYEQYF
TRBJ1-5	.	.	TRBV18	TGTGCCAGCTCACGGACCGCGCCCAATAGCAATCAGCCCCAGCATTTT	CASSRTAPNSNQPQHF
TRBJ1-5	TRBD1	once	TRBV6-2/TRBV6-3	TGTGCCAGCAGTTCCACGGACAGGAATCAGCCCCAGCATTTT	CASSSTDRNQPQHF
TRBJ1-5	.	.	TRBV30	TGTGCCTGGAGTGTGTACAACATGGGGTCTCAGCCCCAGCATTTT	CAWSVYNMGSQPQHF
TRBJ1-5	.	.	TRBV4-1	TGCGCCAGCAGCCACACCGGGCCAGGGGCGGATCAGCCCCAGCATTTT	CASSHTGPGADQPQHF
TRBJ2-5	TRBD2	.	TRBV19	TGTGCCAGTAGTATCGGGGCGGGAGGGCTGGAGACCCAGTACTTC	CASSIGAGGLETQYF
TRBJ2-7	TRBD2	once	TRBV18	TGTGCCAGCTCCGAAGCGGGAGGGCCGAGCTACGAGCAGTACTTC	CASSEAGGPSYEQYF
TRBJ2-3	.	.	TRBV6-6	TGTGCCAGCACGGGGAGCACAGATACGCAGTATTTT	CASTGSTDTQYF
TRBJ1-2	.	.	TRBV4-1	TGCGCCAGCAGACCCCCTGGACGCCCCGAGGGCTACACCTTC	CASRPPGRPEGYTF
TRBJ2-2	.	.	TRBV5-1	TGCGCCAGCAGCCTCGGAGACTCGAGGACCGGGGAGCTGTTTTTT	CASSLGDSRTGELFF
TRBJ1-1	.	.	TRBV15	TGTGCCACCACCAGGCGGGGCAGGGCGATGTACGCTGAAGCTTTCTTT	CATTRRGRAMYAEAFF
TRBJ1-6	.	.	TRBV5-6	TGTGCCAGCAGCCTCTGGGGGGTTTCACCCCTCCACTTT	CASSLWGVSPLHF
TRBJ1-2	.	.	TRBV9	TGTGCCAGCAGCGTAGATCTGGACGGCAGAGAATATGGCTACACCTTC	CASSVDLDGREYGYTF
TRBJ1-2	TRBD1	.	TRBV15	TGTGCCACCAGCAGGCGACAGGGGACTAACTATGGCTACACCTTC	CATSRRQGTNYGYTF
TRBJ1-1	.	.	TRBV29-1	TGCAGCGTTAGGGGACAACAGAACACTGAAGCTTTCTTT	CSVRGQQNTEAFF
TRBJ2-1	.	.	TRBV9	TGTGCCAGCAAAGGAGGGGGGCCCCCATATGAGCAGTTCTTC	CASKGGGPPYEQFF
TRBJ1-2	.	.	TRBV7-9	TGTGCCAGCAGCTTCCCAGTGAGTGGCTACACCTTC	CASSFPVSGYTF
TRBJ2-7	.	.	TRBV15	TGTGCCACCAGCAGAGATGCCCCCTACGAGCAGTACTTC	CATSRDAPYEQYF
TRBJ2-3	TRBD1	.	TRBV9	TGTGCCAGCAGCCCCAACAGGGGTGGGGATACGCAGTATTTT	CASSPNRGGDTQYF
TRBJ1-6	.	.	TRBV5-1	TGCGCCAGCAGCTTGATGCCCAGGGAGAATTCACCCCTCCACTTT	CASSLMPRENSPLHF
TRBJ1-4	.	.	TRBV9	TGTGCCAGCAGCGCCGGTCGCGAGGGAAAACTGTTTTTT	CASSAGREGKLFF
TRBJ1-1	.	.	TRBV6-5	TGTGCCAGCAGTTACTCGATCTTACGGGGGAGATCTGAAGCTTTCTTT	CASSYSILRGRSEAFF
TRBJ1-2	TRBD1	.	TRBV9	TGTGCCAGCAGCGCGACAGGGGACTCCTATGGCTACACCTTC	CASSATGDSYGYTF
TRBJ1-3	.	few	TRBV12-3/TRBV12-4	TGTGCCAGCCGGGCTCCTGGAAACACCATATATTTT	CASRAPGNTIYF